This T cell receptor beta chain was recorded in a study of T cells in Graves' hyperthyroidism and ophthalmopathy. Unmatched junction bases numbered 12, after V lost 3 bases and J lost 6 bases. The CDR3 is 15 amino acids. Per germline, CDR1 DFQATT and CDR2 SNEGSKA (reference sequence). For this clonotype: A much more abundant neighbour one base away suggests this may be a read error.

RNA transcripts served as the template for amplifying TCR beta CDR3 regions. The TCR CDR3 first-round RT-PCR relied on the HTBI primer set. TCRdb redid the calling of the multiplex PCR reads with MiXCR, one entry per CDR3 protein. The sample holds under 350,000 distinct CDR3 sequences, about 20% seen once. The source material was blood. V is TRBV20-1 and J is TRBJ2-7, with TRBD1 matching 9 bases. The sequence came from a woman aged 45-59 years with Graves' hyperthyroidism. The CDR3 loop reads CSARSSGTGTCEQYF. The CDR3 bases are TGCAGTGCTAGGTCCTCCGGGACAGGGACCTGCGAGCAGTACTTC.